This T cell receptor (beta chain) originates from a study of CD8+CD57+ T cells in acquired aplastic anemia. The CDR3 runs to 15 residues. V was clipped by 5 bases and J by 0 bases; unmatched bases: 5. Germline V gene data show CDR1 as SGHVS and CDR2 as FQNEAQ. The sequenced patients had an expansion of CD8+CD57+ cells seen by flow cytometry. This clonotype came up once. Profiles of TCR beta VDJ and CDR3 were generated from a genomic DNA template. TCRdb recomputed calls from the reads with MiXCR, one row per CDR3 protein. This table has 150,000 to 200,000 distinct CDR3 sequences, around 50% appearing once.

Sample: sorted CD4+, CD8+, or CD8+CD57+ T cells (not recorded which) from PBMCs. The chain carries TRBV7-8 and TRBJ2-7, with 9 bases that match TRBD1. This sequence originates from a human donor with aplastic anemia. CDR3 nucleotide sequence: TGTGCCAGCAGCCCGATGGACAGGGGCTCCTACGAGCAGTACTTC. It codes for CASSPMDRGSYEQYF.